Listed here are 10 T cell receptor beta chains from one sample, sequenced in a study of regulatory T cells in long-lasting Graves disease. Noted time point: persistent/refractory GD, antithyroid drugs over 5 years with positive TRAb. Isolated PBMC RNA provided the starting material for the TCR library. Both iRepertoire HTBI primers and Arm-PCR of CDR3 regions were used to build the TCR beta libraries. TCRdb re-called the multiplex PCR reads through MiXCR, storing one row per CDR3 protein. The sample records approximately 690,000 distinct CDR3 sequences, approximately 29% being singletons. The sample was peripheral blood mononuclear cells (PBMCs), taken when the disease was refractory, from a patient treated with antithyroid drugs. These receptors originate from a female donor with Graves disease.

This clonotype has a handful of counts. This chain uses TRBV12-5 with TRBJ2-1; no definite D call. Trimming took off 4 bases at V and 10 bases at J, with 11 bases between the two ends. The CDR3 loop spans 12 amino acids. Germline V gene sequence: CDR1 LGHNT, CDR2 FRNRAP. CDR3: CASGSRYSEQFF. CDR3 DNA: TGTGCTAGTGGTTCGCGCTACAGCGAGCAGTTCTTC. Based on the CDR3 plus reference TRBV12-5 and TRBJ2-1, the full variable domain is DARVTQTPRHKVTEMGQEVTMRCQPILGHNTVFWYRQTMMQGLELLAYFRNRAPLDDSGMPKDRFSAEMPDATLATLKIQPSEPRDSAVYFCASGSRYSEQFFGPGTRLTVL.

This clonotype occurred a few times. The V call is TRBV20-1, the J call TRBJ2-7; 9 bases agree with TRBD1. The germline V gene has CDR1 DFQATT and CDR2 SNEGSKA (reference sequence). V shed 5 bases and J 5 bases; nucleotides not matched to a gene: 7. This CDR3 contains 13 residues. The CDR3 sequence: CSARGQGIDEQYF. The CDR3 coding sequence is TGCAGTGCTCGAGGACAGGGGATTGACGAGCAGTACTTC.

CDR3 DNA sequence: TGTGCCAGCAGCCCAAAGACCGGACAGGCTGAAGCTTTCTTT. This translates into CASSPKTGQAEAFF. The rearrangement joins TRBV3-1 to TRBJ1-1; TRBD1 matches 7 bases. The CDR3 is 14 residues long. V shed 4 bases and J 6 bases; nucleotides not matched to a gene: 8. Germline V lookup: CDR1 LGHDT, CDR2 YNNKEL (reference sequence).

The chain combines TRBV19 with TRBJ1-5; D is uncertain. Trimming took off 4 bases at V and 0 bases at J, with 13 bases between the two ends. Germline loops: CDR1 LNHDA, CDR2 SQIVND (reference sequence). The CDR3 spans 16 residues. DNA for the CDR3: TGTGCCAGTAGTACCCTAGCGACGGATAGCAATCAGCCCCAGCATTTT. This codes for CASSTLATDSNQPQHF.

This clonotype was counted only a few times. The chain uses TRBV10-2 and TRBJ2-7; TRBD1 might be the D (7 bases). CDR1 and CDR2 (germline): WSHSY, SAAADI. V was cut by 2 bases and J by 5 bases, with 13 bases left in between. The CDR3 is 14 amino acids. The CDR3 sequence is CASSELAGGNEQYF. Here the CDR3 DNA reads TGCGCCAGCAGTGAGCTGGCAGGGGGGAACGAGCAGTACTTC.

As regards this clonotype: Possible read error: a much larger clone is one base away. V gene TRBV12-3 or TRBV12-4 combines with J gene TRBJ2-3; 7 nucleotides align to TRBD2. The junction had 9 bases not matched to a gene; V was cut back by 5 bases and J by 4 bases. CDR3 length equals 15 residues. For the CDR3, the DNA is TGTGCCAGCAGTAGAACTGGCGGGAGACCAGATACGCAGTATTTT. Encoded protein: CASSRTGGRPDTQYF.

This clonotype was counted many times. V gene TRBV28 combines with J gene TRBJ2-7, with D perhaps TRBD1 (6 bases). From germline, CDR1 is MDHEN and CDR2 SYDVKM. The CDR3 sequence is 14 residues long. V was trimmed by 4 bases and J by 2 bases, leaving 12 bases between them. CDR3 bases: TGTGCCAGCAGTTCCGGGACATTCACCTACGAGCAGTACTTC. Encoded protein: CASSSGTFTYEQYF.

This rearrangement joins TRBV19 to TRBJ1-1; a possible D gene is TRBD1 (5 bases). The CDR3 loop spans 14 amino acids. Germline V gene sequence: CDR1 LNHDA, CDR2 SQIVND (reference sequence). V lost 4 bases and J 1 base, leaving 10 bases between the germline ends. CDR3 region: CASSRDQGNTEAFF. The CDR3 region has the DNA TGTGCCAGTAGTAGAGACCAGGGGAACACTGAAGCTTTCTTT.

Written as DNA, the CDR3 is TGTGCCAGCAGCTTACGTGGGGCAGCTGAGCAGTTCTTC. This codes for CASSLRGAAEQFF. V gene TRBV7-9 combines with J gene TRBJ2-1; D is possibly TRBD1 (5 bases). CDR1 and CDR2 (germline): SEHNR, FQNEAQ (reference sequence). The CDR3 is 13 residues long. With 2 bases removed from V and 9 bases from J, the gap between germline ends came to 11 bases.

The chain joins TRBV7-2 to TRBJ2-1; 9 nucleotides match TRBD2. CDR1 is SGHTA, CDR2 FQGNSA, per germline. The ends lost 2 bases at V and 3 bases at J; junction bases unmatched: 5. The CDR3 consists of 16 residues. The CDR3 here is CASSLSGGRDYNEQFF. Written as DNA, the CDR3 is TGTGCCAGCAGCTTATCGGGCGGGAGGGACTACAATGAGCAGTTCTTC.